The sequence of this T cell receptor (beta chain) was determined in a study of blood T cell repertoires in COVID-19. Overall study: Sites across the United States, Italy and Spain contributed samples from acute and convalescent COVID-19. The analysed material was cDNA or gDNA that came from T cells, B-cell-depleted T cells, or PBMCs.

Original handling: Quantification of nucleated cells was approximated via reference gene primer amplification. The data were produced by immunoSEQ multiplex PCR, yet TCRdb's version contains in-frame clones alone and is incomplete. V and J calls plus clone size are reproduced from that table; the DNA served to infer D and trimming. The sample shows some 140,000 clones, roughly 85% of them seen only once. The CDR3 loop spans 12 amino acids. Germline V gene sequence: CDR1 MNHEY, CDR2 SVGAGI. Germline trimming cut 10 bases from V and 4 bases from J; bases unmatched to any gene: 7. The material sequenced was peripheral blood. The clonotype was recovered from a human donor in a cohort sampled during active COVID-19. The chain links TRBV6-5 to TRBJ2-7; 7 bases match TRBD1. CDR3: CATYHRGYEQYV. As DNA, the CDR3 is TGTGCCACCTACCACAGGGGATACGAGCAGTACGTC.